This T cell receptor beta chain derives from a study of blood T cells in healthy people across ages. Overall study results and limits: In long-lived donors, naive CD4+ cell counts and diversity exceeded those of aged donors.

There are 16 residues in the CDR3. Deletions cut 2 bases from V and 2 bases from J, with 13 bases between. Germline V gene data show CDR1 as LGHDT and CDR2 as YNNKEL (reference sequence). This clonotype was seen ten or more times. No antigen is known for it. A second PCR of roughly 7 to 11 cycles used a sample-barcoded 5' primer and a J-beta primer mix. In TCRdb, the 5' RACE reads were re-called with MiXCR into one record per CDR3 protein. This repertoire shows about 1,400,000 distinct CDR3 sequences, 42% found once; its top ten account for roughly 8.2%. V usage is TRBV3-1 and J usage is TRBJ1-5; D not certain. Sequences were obtained from blood. The TCR was taken from a woman aged 18-29 years in good health. CDR3 in DNA: TGTGCCAGCAGCCAACTAGGGTTTAGGGGCAATCAGCCCCAGCATTTT. Protein sequence: CASSQLGFRGNQPQHF.